Listed here is a single TCR beta chain. This sample was taken from a study of blood T cell repertoires in COVID-19. Germline V lookup: CDR1 LGHNT, CDR2 FRNRAP. This CDR3 is built from 22 residues. V shed 4 bases and J 0 bases; nucleotides not matched to a gene: 19. The data were produced by immunoSEQ multiplex PCR, yet TCRdb's version contains in-frame clones alone and is incomplete. The sample yields 70,000 to 75,000 clones, more than 90% seen once. This TCR was recovered from a human donor in a cohort sampled during active COVID-19. The chain couples TRBV12-5 to TRBJ2-1, with 12 bases matching TRBD2. Sequencing used peripheral blood. The CDR3 reads CASGSTGGGLAGLLSSYNEQFF. In DNA form, the CDR3 reads TGTGCTAGTGGTTCCACGGGAGGGGGACTAGCGGGCCTCTTGAGCTCCTACAATGAGCAGTTCTTC.